What follows are 3 T cell receptor beta chains derived from one specimen sequenced in a study of regulatory T cells in long-lasting Graves disease. Time point meaning: newly diagnosed GD, antithyroid drugs for less than 3 months. The TCR library was made from RNA that had been extracted from PBMCs in TRIzol. Through Arm-PCR of CDR3 regions and iRepertoire HTBI primers, TCR beta libraries were built. TCRdb re-called the multiplex PCR reads with MiXCR, one entry per CDR3 protein. This table has roughly 610,000 distinct CDR3 sequences, approximately 16% appearing once. A further study also used this sample, focusing on T cells in Graves' hyperthyroidism and ophthalmopathy.

This material consisted of peripheral blood mononuclear cells (PBMCs), taken at new diagnosis, from a patient treated with antithyroid drugs. These receptor sequences come from a man aged 18 to 30 with Graves disease.

The chain carries TRBV11-2 and TRBJ2-5; 7 nucleotides match TRBD2. Losses at the gene ends were 4 bases for V and 7 bases for J; bases not matched to a gene: 15. Germline CDR1 is SGHAT and CDR2 is FQNNGV. The CDR3 sequence is 16 residues long. CDR3 DNA sequence: TGTGCCAGCAGCTACAATTGGGGGGGGTCCAAGGGGACCCAGTACTTC. Protein product: CASSYNWGGSKGTQYF.

The chain carries TRBV30 and TRBJ2-1; 8 bases agree with TRBD2. V lost 4 bases and J lost 2; bases outside the gene matches: 1. Looked up from germline, CDR1 is GTSNPN and CDR2 is SVGIG (reference sequence). The length of the CDR3 is 13 residues. The CDR3 nucleotides read TGTGCCTGGACGGGGGGGCCCTACAATGAGCAGTTCTTC. Its translation: CAWTGGPYNEQFF.

The rearrangement uses TRBV9 and TRBJ2-1; a weak D match, TRBD2 (6 bases). Trimming left V 4 bases short and J 0 bases short, with 14 bases between. This CDR3 contains 16 residues. Germline assignment: CDR1 SGDLS and CDR2 YYNGEE. The DNA of the CDR3 is TGTGCCAGCAGCCCCGGAGGGAAGGTCTCCTACAATGAGCAGTTCTTC. The encoded protein is CASSPGGKVSYNEQFF.